A selection of T cell receptor beta chains follows, all from one sample in a study of cytomegalovirus exposure and HLA in healthy donors. Sequencing was performed with immunoSEQ multiplex PCR; in TCRdb, only in-frame clones are kept and a portion is missing. The table includes fewer than 110,000 clones, more than 65% detected once. The sample was PBMCs. These receptors were collected from a man younger than 40 in good health and CMV-seronegative. Each CDR3 is given with its conserved first and last residue. D genes are given only for firm matches. Size tells how often a clone was seen (once, few, many) or the class of an expanded clone, and some rows leave it out.

v_gene: TRBV19; d_gene: TRBD1; j_gene: TRBJ2-7; abundance: -; CDR3nt: TGTGCCAGTAGTGAAGGGACAGGGGGCTCCTACGAGCAGTACTTC; CDR3aa: CASSEGTGGSYEQYF
v_gene: TRBV6-5; d_gene: -; j_gene: TRBJ2-6; abundance: few; CDR3nt: TGTGCCAGCAGCCAGTTGGCTGGGGCCAACGTCCTGACTTTC; CDR3aa: CASSQLAGANVLTF
v_gene: TRBV7-9; d_gene: TRBD1; j_gene: TRBJ1-1; abundance: -; CDR3nt: TGTGCCAGCAGCTTAGCACAGGGGAGCACTGAAGCTTTCTTT; CDR3aa: CASSLAQGSTEAFF
v_gene: TRBV13; d_gene: -; j_gene: TRBJ1-5; abundance: -; CDR3nt: TGTGCCAGCAGCTTAGGACAGGCTTGGGGCAATCAGCCCCAGCATTTT; CDR3aa: CASSLGQAWGNQPQHF
v_gene: TRBV4-1; d_gene: -; j_gene: TRBJ1-1; abundance: -; CDR3nt: TGCGCCAGCAGCCAAGGTCGACAGGATGAAGCTTTCTTT; CDR3aa: CASSQGRQDEAFF
v_gene: TRBV5-4; d_gene: -; j_gene: TRBJ1-1; abundance: -; CDR3nt: TGTGCCAGCAGCTTGGCAGGGGAGGCTTTCTTT; CDR3aa: CASSLAGEAFF
v_gene: TRBV29-1; d_gene: TRBD1; j_gene: TRBJ1-2; abundance: -; CDR3nt: TGCAGCGCAGGGACAGACCGGAATGGCTACACCTTC; CDR3aa: CSAGTDRNGYTF
v_gene: TRBV4-2; d_gene: -; j_gene: TRBJ2-1; abundance: -; CDR3nt: TGTGCCAGCAGCCAAGGACTTGGGGCCCCCCTAAACAATGAGCAGTTCTTC; CDR3aa: CASSQGLGAPLNNEQFF
v_gene: TRBV2; d_gene: -; j_gene: TRBJ1-2; abundance: once; CDR3nt: TGTGCCAGCAGCCATCGGGGGGACGGCGGCTACACCTTC; CDR3aa: CASSHRGDGGYTF
v_gene: TRBV1; d_gene: -; j_gene: TRBJ2-3; abundance: few; CDR3nt: TGCACCAGCAGCCAAGATCCTCCGGGACTAGCGGGAGGCCGCACAGATACGCAGTATTTT; CDR3aa: CTSSQDPPGLAGGRTDTQYF
v_gene: TRBV19; d_gene: -; j_gene: TRBJ1-5; abundance: medium-sized; CDR3nt: TGTGCCAGTCATTGGGGAGATTATAGCAATCAGCCCCAGCATTTT; CDR3aa: CASHWGDYSNQPQHF
v_gene: TRBV10-2; d_gene: TRBD2; j_gene: TRBJ2-3; abundance: -; CDR3nt: TGCGCCAGCATGTCTAGCGGGAGTGTAGATACGCAGTATTTT; CDR3aa: CASMSSGSVDTQYF
v_gene: TRBV10-3; d_gene: -; j_gene: TRBJ2-5; abundance: -; CDR3nt: TGTGCCGTCGGGGGGCCAAACCAAGAGACCCAGTACTTC; CDR3aa: CAVGGPNQETQYF
v_gene: TRBV6-5; d_gene: -; j_gene: TRBJ2-7; abundance: -; CDR3nt: TGTGCCAGCAGTTACACAGCTTCCTACGAGCAGTACTTC; CDR3aa: CASSYTASYEQYF
v_gene: TRBV11-3; d_gene: -; j_gene: TRBJ2-7; abundance: -; CDR3nt: TGTGCCAGCAGCTTAGGAAGCGGAGCCTACGAGCAGTACTTC; CDR3aa: CASSLGSGAYEQYF
v_gene: TRBV15; d_gene: -; j_gene: TRBJ2-4; abundance: -; CDR3nt: TGTGCCACCAGCAGCAACGGCGGGATCCACTTC; CDR3aa: CATSSNGGIHF
v_gene: TRBV30; d_gene: -; j_gene: TRBJ2-7; abundance: -; CDR3nt: TGTGCCCGTGGAGTGGGAGCTGCTTACGAGCAGTACTTC; CDR3aa: CARGVGAAYEQYF
v_gene: TRBV27; d_gene: TRBD2; j_gene: TRBJ2-3; abundance: -; CDR3nt: TGTGCCAGCAGCCCGCGGGGGGTCACAGATACGCAGTATTTT; CDR3aa: CASSPRGVTDTQYF
v_gene: TRBV14; d_gene: -; j_gene: TRBJ1-2; abundance: -; CDR3nt: TGTGCCAGCAGCCAAGGGCGGGTTAACTATGGCTACACCTTC; CDR3aa: CASSQGRVNYGYTF
v_gene: TRBV21-1; d_gene: -; j_gene: TRBJ2-7; abundance: few; CDR3nt: TGTGCCAGCAGCAAACAGGGTGGGGCCTACGAGCAGTACTTC; CDR3aa: CASSKQGGAYEQYF
v_gene: TRBV28; d_gene: -; j_gene: TRBJ1-5; abundance: -; CDR3nt: TGTGCCAGCAGACCAACAGGGCGGTCCAGCAATCAGCCCCAGCATTTT; CDR3aa: CASRPTGRSSNQPQHF
v_gene: TRBV14; d_gene: -; j_gene: TRBJ2-7; abundance: -; CDR3nt: TGTGCCAGCAGCCCATTAGTCGCCTCCTACGAGCAGTACTTC; CDR3aa: CASSPLVASYEQYF
v_gene: TRBV19; d_gene: TRBD2; j_gene: TRBJ2-5; abundance: -; CDR3nt: TGTGCCAGTAGTACGCTAGCGGTGCAAGAGACCCAGTACTTC; CDR3aa: CASSTLAVQETQYF
v_gene: TRBV6-6; d_gene: TRBD1; j_gene: TRBJ2-7; abundance: -; CDR3nt: TGTGCCAGCAGTTACGGTGGGACAGACTACGAGCAGTACTTC; CDR3aa: CASSYGGTDYEQYF
v_gene: TRBV12-2; d_gene: -; j_gene: TRBJ2-1; abundance: -; CDR3nt: TGTGCAAGTCGCGCCCTACCCCTGTCCCCCGGACTAGCGGGTCGGGACAATGAGCAGTTCTTC; CDR3aa: CASRALPLSPGLAGRDNEQFF
v_gene: TRBV6-1; d_gene: TRBD1; j_gene: TRBJ2-7; abundance: few; CDR3nt: TGTGCCAGCAGGGCAGGACAGGGGGCTTCCGAGCAGTACTTC; CDR3aa: CASRAGQGASEQYF
v_gene: TRBV2; d_gene: -; j_gene: TRBJ2-5; abundance: -; CDR3nt: TGTGCCAGCAGTGAAGGTGGTCAGGGATGGGAGACCCAGTACTTC; CDR3aa: CASSEGGQGWETQYF
v_gene: TRBV29-1; d_gene: -; j_gene: TRBJ1-5; abundance: once; CDR3nt: TGCAGCGTGACGACAGGCTACGGGGGGAATCAGCCCCAGCATTTT; CDR3aa: CSVTTGYGGNQPQHF
v_gene: TRBV23-1; d_gene: TRBD1; j_gene: TRBJ1-1; abundance: once; CDR3nt: TGCGCCAGCAGATATCGCCCGGGACAGGGAGGGCATAAAGCTTTCTTT; CDR3aa: CASRYRPGQGGHKAFF
v_gene: TRBV13; d_gene: -; j_gene: TRBJ1-4; abundance: -; CDR3nt: TGTGCCACCCTAGCGGTTAGGGGAGGTGAAAAACTGTTTTTT; CDR3aa: CATLAVRGGEKLFF
v_gene: TRBV4-1; d_gene: TRBD2; j_gene: TRBJ2-5; abundance: -; CDR3nt: TGCGCCAGCAGCCAAGACGGGGTAGCGGGGGAACAAGAGACCCAGTACTTC; CDR3aa: CASSQDGVAGEQETQYF
v_gene: TRBV7-8; d_gene: -; j_gene: TRBJ1-1; abundance: -; CDR3nt: TGTGCCAGCAGCTTAGCGTTGGGTGGACTCTCTTTT; CDR3aa: CASSLALGGLSF